This T cell receptor beta chain was sequenced for a study of vaccination effects on CD4 cells after COVID-19. The protocol was immunoSEQ multiplex PCR, while the TCRdb copy is restricted to in-frame clones and leaves out a portion. The sample yields approximately 45,000 clones, 70% to 75% seen once. A note on this clone: Its antigen is currently unknown.

With roughly nine days of culture completed, CD4+ T cells were isolated. Trimming took off 6 bases at V and 1 base at J, with 15 bases between the two ends. The CDR3 is 15 amino acids. The germline V gene has CDR1 LGHDT and CDR2 YNNKEL (reference sequence). The receptor was derived from a human donor who had a prior SARS-CoV-2 infection. The material sequenced was CD4+ T cells from PBMCs cultured without peptide, taken before COVID-19 vaccination. The chain employs TRBV3-1 (or the pseudogene TRBV3-2) and TRBJ1-1; perhaps TRBD1 as D (5 bases). This CDR3 reads CASRPWGEWNTEAFF. For the CDR3, the DNA is TGTGCCAGCAGGCCCTGGGGGGAATGGAACACTGAAGCTTTCTTT.